This TCR beta chain was captured by sequencing in a study of T cells expressing NK-cell markers. General study findings and limits: These clonotypes also led the CD3+CD56-NKG2C+ fraction in a few donors.

The TCR beta cDNA came from 5'RACE template switching with UMIs. TCRdb derives one entry per CDR3 protein from the 5' RACE reads, leaving out DNA. The sample's table shows about 160,000 distinct CDR3 sequences. The CDR3 consists of 14 residues. With regard to this clonotype: What it binds is unknown.

The chain couples TRBV12-3 or TRBV12-4 to TRBJ2-7; TCRdb reports TRBD1, a call that lacks DNA to check it against. The receptor's source is a woman aged 18 to 75 in good health. The sequencing input was blood T cells: a sorted CD56 or NKG2C T cell subset, CD4+ or CD8+ T cells, or bulk PBMC T cells (not recorded which). CDR3 amino acids: CASSWGTGGWRQYF.